This passage covers 32 T cell receptor beta chains from one sample sequenced in a study of cytomegalovirus exposure and HLA in healthy donors. PCR primers comprised 60 Vbeta and 13 Jbeta primers. The assay was immunoSEQ multiplex PCR, and TCRdb's table has in-frame clones only and misses some. The sample holds roughly 110,000 clones, about two thirds seen once. Sequencing input: PBMCs. The receptors shown here come from a female donor in good health and CMV-seronegative.

This clone was seen only once. This chain joins TRBV7-9 and TRBJ1-5; 7 nucleotides match TRBD1. V shed 3 bases and J 10 bases; nucleotides not matched to a gene: 6. The CDR3 extends over 13 amino acids. Germline CDR1 is SEHNR and CDR2 is FQNEAQ (reference sequence). The CDR3 DNA is TGTGCCAGCAGCTTGACAGGGAATTCACCCCAGCATTTT. Protein product: CASSLTGNSPQHF.

This clone occurred once. This rearrangement joins TRBV20-1 to TRBJ2-5, with D possibly TRBD2 on 5 matching bases. Per the germline V gene, CDR1 is DFQATT and CDR2 is SNEGSKA (reference sequence). Trimming stripped 7 bases from V and 3 bases from J, with 9 bases between. The CDR3 extends over 11 amino acids. CDR3 residues: CSVLAKETQYF. The CDR3 DNA follows: TGCAGTGTATTAGCGAAAGAGACCCAGTACTTC.

The chain employs TRBV7-9 and TRBJ2-3, with TRBD1 matching 7 bases. This CDR3 region has 18 residues. Germline V lookup: CDR1 SEHNR, CDR2 FQNEAQ (reference sequence). CDR3 bases: TGTTCACACAGTTCCCTCACCTTACAGGGGAAGTCGACAGATACGCAGTATTTT. Translating gives CSHSSLTLQGKSTDTQYF.

This clone appeared once. The rearrangement joins TRBV2 to TRBJ2-5; perhaps TRBD2 as D (7 bases). CDR3 length equals 16 residues. CDR1 is SNHLY, CDR2 FYNNEI, per germline. With 1 base removed from V and 4 bases from J, the gap between germline ends came to 16 bases. CDR3 sequence: CASSEGGWGGGETQYF. The CDR3 DNA reads as TGTGCCAGCAGTGAAGGCGGATGGGGAGGGGGAGAGACCCAGTACTTC.

This clone was detected a few times. V and J are TRBV5-1 and TRBJ2-2; 12 bases agree with TRBD2. With 0 bases clipped from V and 6 bases from J, the junction kept 9 bases outside the gene matches. CDR1 and CDR2 (germline): SGHRS, YFSETQ. This CDR3 has 18 residues. CDR3 region: CASSLVVLAGGISGELFF. CDR3 bases: TGCGCCAGCAGCTTGGTGGTACTAGCGGGAGGAATCTCCGGGGAGCTGTTTTTT.

This chain connects TRBV7-9 to TRBJ1-1; D might be TRBD1 (5 bases). The length of the CDR3 is 14 residues. V shed 2 bases and J shed 5 bases, with 12 bases lying between them. The germline gives CDR1 SEHNR, CDR2 FQNEAQ (reference sequence). This CDR3 is CASSLLGGVTEAFF. The DNA for the CDR3 is TGTGCCAGCAGCTTATTGGGGGGGGTGACTGAAGCTTTCTTT.

CDR3 loop: CASRGDTGITYEQYF. The CDR3 nucleotides read TGTGCCAGCAGGGGGGATACAGGGATCACTTACGAGCAGTACTTC. The chain uses TRBV2 and TRBJ2-7, with TRBD1 as a possible D gene (6 bases). The germline V gene has CDR1 SNHLY and CDR2 FYNNEI. The V end was cut by 6 bases, the J end by 4 bases, with 19 bases between. This CDR3 spans 15 amino acids. Full variable domain (missing parts from reference TRBV2 and TRBJ2-7): EPEVTQTPSHQVTQMGQEVILRCVPISNHLYFYWYRQILGQKVEFLVSFYNNEISEKSEIFDDQFSVERPDGSNFTLKIRSTKLEDSAMYFCASRGDTGITYEQYFGPGTRLTVT.

This rearrangement joins TRBV19 to TRBJ1-4; tentative D call: TRBD1 (5 bases). This CDR3 region has 16 residues. The V and J ends lost 9 bases and 8 bases respectively, with 25 bases between them. Germline V gene sequence: CDR1 LNHDA, CDR2 SQIVND (reference sequence). DNA for the CDR3: TGTGCCAGCGGGAGCGGCCCGGGGGAGAGAGACGAAAAACTGTTTTTT. Its translation: CASGSGPGERDEKLFF.

The V and J genes are TRBV18 and TRBJ1-4, with 9 bases aligning to TRBD1. CDR1 and CDR2 (germline): KGHSH, LQKENI. This CDR3 has 13 residues. V lost 2 bases and J lost 10; bases outside the gene matches: 2. As DNA, the CDR3 is TGTGCCAGCTCACCAGGGACAGGGCCAAAACTGTTTTTT. Translated, it gives CASSPGTGPKLFF.

This chain uses TRBV18 with TRBJ2-5; TRBD2 aligns across 8 bases. CDR1 is KGHSH and CDR2 is LQKENI in the germline V gene. With V trimmed by 6 bases and J by 1 base, 7 bases remained unmatched. The CDR3 covers 15 residues. In nucleotides, the CDR3 is TGTGCCAGCTCCGGACTAGCTACAGTCCAAGAGACCCAGTACTTC. Translation: CASSGLATVQETQYF.

The table lists this clone with a count of one. This chain joins TRBV28 and TRBJ1-1; TRBD1 agrees at 9 bases. CDR3 size: 14 residues. V trimming: 6 bases; J trimming: 10 bases; junction bases outside the gene matches: 12. CDR1 and CDR2 from the germline V gene are MDHEN and SYDVKM. The DNA of the CDR3 is TGTGCCAGCAGAACGGACAGGGGCTCCCTAAGAGCTTTCTTT. Protein product: CASRTDRGSLRAFF.

V is TRBV11-3 and J is TRBJ2-7; 8 nucleotides align to TRBD2. V shed 1 base and J 5 bases; nucleotides not matched to a gene: 7. The CDR3 loop spans 15 amino acids. The germline V gene encodes CDR1 SGHNT and CDR2 YENEEA. The chain's CDR3 is CASSLGDGRVHEQYF. The DNA for the CDR3 is TGTGCCAGCAGCTTAGGAGACGGGAGGGTTCACGAGCAGTACTTC.

The J gene is TRBJ1-2, the V gene TRBV30; D is possibly TRBD1 (6 bases). The germline gives CDR1 GTSNPN, CDR2 SVGIG (reference sequence). V was shortened by 4 bases and J by 11 bases, with 14 bases between the two germline ends. The CDR3 is made up of 11 amino acids. The DNA for the CDR3 is TGTGCCTGGATCCTTAGAGGGGGATACACCTTC. Its translation: CAWILRGGYTF.

The chain combines TRBV27 with TRBJ2-1, with 8 bases lining up with TRBD2. This CDR3 comprises 15 residues. The V gene's germline CDR1 is MNHEY and CDR2 SMNVEV (reference sequence). V shed 2 bases, J shed 9 bases, and the junction held 9 bases outside the gene matches. CDR3 DNA sequence: TGTGCCAGCAGTTTAAGGCTTGACGGGAGGGCTGAGCAGTTCTTC. Amino acids: CASSLRLDGRAEQFF.

V gene TRBV19 combines with J gene TRBJ2-2, with D tentatively TRBD2 (5 bases). The germline V gene encodes CDR1 LNHDA and CDR2 SQIVND (reference sequence). The V end was cut by 3 bases, the J end by 5 bases, with 13 bases between. This CDR3 is built from 15 residues. The CDR3 region has the DNA TGTGCCAGTAGTATCCCACCTCGGGGAACCGGGGAGCTGTTTTTT. Amino acid sequence: CASSIPPRGTGELFF.

The rearrangement links TRBV5-1 to TRBJ2-7, with D possibly matching TRBD2 (6 bases). The CDR3 totals 18 residues. Germline V gives CDR1 SGHRS, CDR2 YFSETQ. V was shortened by 2 bases and J by 2 bases, with 23 bases between the two germline ends. The CDR3 sequence is CASSFRAGCCGEPYEQYF. The CDR3, as DNA: TGCGCCAGCAGCTTCAGGGCAGGGTGTTGCGGGGAGCCCTACGAGCAGTACTTC.

This clone came up a few times. The chain recombines TRBV14 with TRBJ2-2; a weak D match, TRBD2 (6 bases). This CDR3 contains 15 residues. Germline lookup yields CDR1 SGHDN and CDR2 FVKESK. V was trimmed by 5 bases and J by 7 bases, leaving 17 bases between them. The CDR3, as DNA: TGTGCCAGCAGCTTGTACGGCGGGGTGTTCGGGGAGCTGTTTTTT. This sequence encodes CASSLYGGVFGELFF.

The gene calls are TRBV28 and TRBJ2-2; a possible D gene is TRBD1 (6 bases). Germline lookup yields CDR1 MDHEN and CDR2 SYDVKM. This CDR3 has 14 residues. The V end was cut by 6 bases, the J end by 6 bases, with 14 bases between. CDR3 DNA: TGTGCCAGCAGGGACACAGGGATCTCCGGGGAGCTGTTTTTT. It codes for CASRDTGISGELFF.

This clone appeared once. The J gene is TRBJ1-1, the V gene TRBV5-4; D might be TRBD1 (5 bases). Trimming removed 5 bases at V and 1 base at J, with 9 bases between. The germline V gene encodes CDR1 SGHNT and CDR2 YYREEE (reference sequence). There are 13 residues in the CDR3. Written as DNA, the CDR3 is TGTGCCAGCAGGCGAGACAGGAACACTGAAGCTTTCTTT. It yields the protein CASRRDRNTEAFF.

This clone was recorded a few times. The CDR3: CASKKLAGGPAGETQYF. CDR3 in DNA: TGTGCCAGTAAAAAACTAGCGGGAGGCCCAGCCGGGGAGACCCAGTACTTC. This chain links TRBV19 with TRBJ2-5; 12 bases agree with TRBD2. Germline lookup yields CDR1 LNHDA and CDR2 SQIVND (reference sequence). The CDR3 loop spans 17 amino acids. Trimming at V came to 7 bases and at J to 5 bases, leaving 14 bases not matched to a gene.

The chain carries TRBV10-2 and TRBJ2-7; D might be TRBD1 (6 bases). CDR1 and CDR2 from the germline V gene are WSHSY and SAAADI. Trimming removed 3 bases at V and 3 bases at J, with 12 bases between. The CDR3 runs 14 residues. The CDR3 DNA reads as TGCGCCAGCAGTGAAAGTGACAGGTTCTACGAGCAGTACTTC. It encodes CASSESDRFYEQYF.

This chain joins TRBV28 and TRBJ2-2; perhaps TRBD2 as D (5 bases). The CDR3 is 16 amino acids. V was clipped by 0 bases and J by 1 base, with 9 bases between them. Germline CDR1 reads MDHEN; CDR2 reads SYDVKM. The CDR3 DNA follows: TGTGCCAGCAGTTTATGGAGGGTAGGGAACACCGGGGAGCTGTTTTTT. Translated: CASSLWRVGNTGELFF.

The rearrangement links TRBV29-1 to TRBJ2-2; tentatively, D is TRBD1 (5 bases). Germline CDR1 SQVTM, CDR2 ANQGSEA. Trimming pared 4 bases from V and 7 bases from J, leaving 10 bases between. The CDR3 contains 12 residues. The CDR3: CSVGQGFGELFF. DNA for the CDR3: TGCAGCGTTGGCCAGGGTTTCGGGGAGCTGTTTTTT.

J is TRBJ2-7 and V is TRBV5-1; a possible D gene is TRBD2 (6 bases). The CDR3 is 16 residues long. The germline V and J ends were trimmed by 5 bases and 6 bases, with 24 bases remaining between them. Germline V lookup: CDR1 SGHRS, CDR2 YFSETQ. CDR3 sequence reads: CASSSGSLATVSEQYF. Written as DNA, the CDR3 is TGCGCCAGCAGTTCTGGATCCCTAGCGACGGTAAGCGAGCAGTACTTC.

CDR3 coding DNA: TGTGCCAGCAGCCAGGGACAGGGGGCGAAATATGGCTACACCTTC. As protein: CASSQGQGAKYGYTF. The chain employs TRBV5-5 and TRBJ1-2; 12 bases are shared with TRBD1. The germline V gene has CDR1 SGHKS and CDR2 YYEKEE (reference sequence). The CDR3 is 15 residues long. V shed 4 bases and J 5 bases; nucleotides not matched to a gene: 6.

This sequence joins TRBV6-5 and TRBJ2-7; the match to TRBD2 covers 8 bases. CDR1 MNHEY and CDR2 SVGAGI come from the germline V gene. The CDR3 has 14 residues. The ends lost 2 bases at V and 3 bases at J; junction bases unmatched: 3. The CDR3 bases are TGTGCCAGCAGTTACGGGACTAGTAACTACGAGCAGTACTTC. Translated: CASSYGTSNYEQYF.

This clone occurred once. The chain carries TRBV9 and TRBJ1-1; 11 bases are shared with TRBD1. Looked up from germline, CDR1 is SGDLS and CDR2 is YYNGEE. The length of the CDR3 is 17 residues. With 0 bases clipped from V and 5 bases from J, the junction kept 9 bases outside the gene matches. The CDR3 region is CASSVGGQGVAGTEAFF. Here the CDR3 DNA reads TGTGCCAGCAGCGTAGGGGGACAGGGGGTTGCCGGGACTGAAGCTTTCTTT.

The chain carries TRBV6-1 and TRBJ2-3, with D perhaps TRBD2 (6 bases). The CDR3 is 14 residues long. The V end was cut by 3 bases, the J end by 2 bases, with 9 bases between. Germline V gives CDR1 MNHNS, CDR2 SASEGT. The DNA of the CDR3 is TGTGCCAGCAGTGACGGACTACTCACAGATACGCAGTATTTT. As protein: CASSDGLLTDTQYF.

This clone was counted a few times. The rearrangement uses TRBV11-2 and TRBJ2-1; TRBD2 matches at 12 bases. The ends lost 5 bases at V and 4 bases at J; junction bases unmatched: 9. This CDR3 is 17 amino acids long. Germline V gives CDR1 SGHAT, CDR2 FQNNGV. The CDR3 loop is CASSTKGLAGGYNEQFF. CDR3 DNA: TGTGCCAGCAGCACGAAGGGCCTAGCGGGAGGGTACAATGAGCAGTTCTTC. Full variable domain (missing parts from reference TRBV11-2 and TRBJ2-1): EAGVAQSPRYKIIEKRQSVAFWCNPISGHATLYWYQQILGQGPKLLIQFQNNGVVDDSQLPKDRFSAERLKGVDSTLKIQPAKLEDSAVYLCASSTKGLAGGYNEQFFGPGTRLTVL.

The V gene is TRBV5-1, the J gene TRBJ2-2; 9 bases line up with TRBD1. Germline assignment: CDR1 SGHRS and CDR2 YFSETQ. The ends lost 6 bases at V and 5 bases at J; junction bases unmatched: 8. This CDR3 spans 15 amino acids. The CDR3 reads CASKPGTGRTGELFF. In nucleotides, the CDR3 is TGCGCCAGCAAACCCGGGACAGGGAGGACCGGGGAGCTGTTTTTT.

V and J are TRBV6-4 and TRBJ1-5; possibly TRBD1 for D (6 bases). The germline gives CDR1 MRHNA, CDR2 SNTAGT. V was shortened by 4 bases and J by 2 bases, with 12 bases between the two germline ends. The CDR3 is 15 amino acids. The CDR3 DNA reads TGTGCCAGCAGTGGACCATGGGGGCGCAATCAGCCCCAGCATTTT. Amino acids: CASSGPWGRNQPQHF.

The rearrangement uses TRBV27 and TRBJ2-5, with a weak D call TRBD2 (5 bases). The CDR3 sequence is 13 residues long. The germline V gene has CDR1 MNHEY and CDR2 SMNVEV (reference sequence). The V gene lost 8 bases and the J gene lost 7 bases, with 17 bases spanning the gap. As DNA, the CDR3 is TGTGCCAGCTCCAAAACTTATCGGGGGACCCAGTACTTC. The encoded protein is CASSKTYRGTQYF.